This TCR beta chain was profiled in a study of T cells after yellow fever vaccination. Study context: It was SMART-Seq v4 Ultra Low Input that prepared the fractions with low cell numbers.

The TCR cDNA carried a universal primer site and UMIs from 5'RACE template switching. MiXCR, run by TCRdb on the 5' RACE reads, gives a single entry per CDR3 protein. The table has more than 250,000 distinct CDR3 sequences, around 6.8% seen once; the top ten hold roughly a sixth. This clonotype came up a few times. Antigen specificity is unknown. Trimming cost V 0 bases and J 4 bases, with 6 bases left between them. Germline V gives CDR1 SGHTA, CDR2 FQGNSA. The CDR3 spans 13 residues. The study's findings and limits: Repertoires sorted by FACS could include abundant clonotypes that are contaminants from the bulk population. By day 5 rather than day 15, the secondary response had peaked, though it was weaker.

The receptor was derived from a man in his late teens or twenties who received the YFV17D yellow fever vaccine. This sample comprised PBMCs, obtained around 45 days after the first yellow fever vaccination. The chain is built from TRBV7-2 and TRBJ2-5; D is unclear. This chain's CDR3 is CASSLARLETQYF. The CDR3 DNA is TGTGCCAGCAGCTTAGCTAGACTAGAGACCCAGTACTTC.